This T cell receptor beta chain appears in the sequencing data of a study of patients and donors after allogeneic stem cell transplantation. TCRdb processed the RT-PCR reads anew with MiXCR; each CDR3 protein has one entry. The sample lists approximately 140,000 distinct CDR3 sequences; approximately 35% were seen once. V was pared by 5 bases and J by 4 bases, with 11 bases between. The CDR3 spans 13 residues. Germline CDR1 reads MNHNS; CDR2 reads SASEGT. The receptor was isolated from a human donor who was either an allogeneic HSCT recipient or a stem cell or donor lymphocyte infusion donor (not recorded which). It is not recorded whose cells these are; they may come from a transplant donor. Sample: blood, either unsorted or a sorted T cell fraction (not recorded which). The J gene is TRBJ1-2, the V gene TRBV6-1; no firm D call. The CDR3 spells CASSSDWSYGYTF. CDR3 nucleotide sequence: TGTGCCAGCAGTTCGGACTGGAGCTATGGCTACACCTTC.